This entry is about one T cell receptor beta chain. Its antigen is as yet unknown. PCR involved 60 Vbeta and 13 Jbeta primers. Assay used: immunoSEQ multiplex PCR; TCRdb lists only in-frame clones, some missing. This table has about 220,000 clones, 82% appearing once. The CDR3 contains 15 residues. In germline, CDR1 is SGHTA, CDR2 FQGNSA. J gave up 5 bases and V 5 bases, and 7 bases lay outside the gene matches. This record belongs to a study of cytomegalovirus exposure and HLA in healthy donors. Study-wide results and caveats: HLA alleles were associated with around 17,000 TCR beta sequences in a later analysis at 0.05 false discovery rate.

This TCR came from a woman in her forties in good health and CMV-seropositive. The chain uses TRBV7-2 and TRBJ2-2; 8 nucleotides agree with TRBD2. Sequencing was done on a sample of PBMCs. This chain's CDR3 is CASSALSGATGELFF. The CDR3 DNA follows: TGTGCCAGCAGCGCACTTAGCGGGGCGACCGGGGAGCTGTTTTTT.